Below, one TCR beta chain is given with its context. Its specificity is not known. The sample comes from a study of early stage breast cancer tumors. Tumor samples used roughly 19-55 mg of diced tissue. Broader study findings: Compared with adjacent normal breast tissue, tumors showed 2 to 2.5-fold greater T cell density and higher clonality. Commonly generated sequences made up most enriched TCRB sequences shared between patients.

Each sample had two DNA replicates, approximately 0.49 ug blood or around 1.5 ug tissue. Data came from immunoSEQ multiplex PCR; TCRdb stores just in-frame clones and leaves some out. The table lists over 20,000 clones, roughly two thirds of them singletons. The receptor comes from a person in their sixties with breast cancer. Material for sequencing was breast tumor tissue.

The CDR3 here is CASKEPGQGTDEQFF. CDR3 DNA: TGTGCCAGCAAAGAACCGGGACAGGGTACCGATGAGCAGTTCTTC. The chain joins TRBV6-5 to TRBJ2-1; TRBD1 aligns across 9 bases. This CDR3 has 15 residues. CDR1 and CDR2 from the germline V gene are MNHEY and SVGAGI. The V segment lost 7 bases and the J segment 8 bases; nucleotides outside the gene matches: 12.